Ten or more counts support the clone carrying this TCR beta chain. Its antigen is not identified. The data belong to a study of Graves' ophthalmopathy and Graves' hyperthyroidism. Study information: Peripheral blood sampling occurred at initial diagnosis, before any treatment. Whole-study results and caveats: In blood, most expanded thyroid clonotypes above 0.001 frequency were also detected. Ophthalmopathy progression was predicted with 70.59% sensitivity and 72% to 75% specificity.

Between the trimmed V and J ends, which lost 4 bases and 2 bases, there was a span of 11 bases. There are 14 residues in the CDR3. Germline CDR1 KGHDR, CDR2 SFDVKD. Amplification of TCR beta CDR3 regions used RNA transcripts. Investigators did first-round RT-PCR with HTBI primers, then second-round multiplex PCR. TCRdb processed the multiplex PCR reads anew with MiXCR; each CDR3 protein has one entry. This sample yields 150,000 to 200,000 distinct CDR3 sequences, of which approximately 40% are seen a single time; nearly 9% belongs to the top ten. The chain employs TRBV24-1 and TRBJ2-7; D may be TRBD2 (6 bases). The source of this sequence is a man younger than 40 with Graves' ophthalmopathy. The sample taken for sequencing was peripheral blood. CDR3 in amino acids: CATSEPRLAYEQYF. The CDR3 DNA follows: TGTGCCACCAGTGAGCCCAGACTAGCCTACGAGCAGTACTTC.